The 31 T cell receptor beta chains reported below all come from one sample, sequenced in a study of blood T cell repertoires in COVID-19. Sequencing used immunoSEQ multiplex PCR; TCRdb keeps in-frame clones, though not all of them. Found here are 250,000 or so clones, about four fifths of them singletons; the top ten hold about 3.4%. Sequencing was performed on PBMCs or T cells enriched from blood (not recorded which). Receptors originate from a man in his fifties who had recovered from COVID-19.

The rearrangement links TRBV6-5 to TRBJ1-1; the match to TRBD1 covers 7 bases. Germline CDR1 and CDR2: MNHEY and SVGAGI. The CDR3 runs to 14 residues. V trimming: 5 bases; J trimming: 0 bases; junction bases outside the gene matches: 3. CDR3 coding DNA: TGTGCCAGCAGTATGGGACAGCTGAACACTGAAGCTTTCTTT. Translated: CASSMGQLNTEAFF.

The chain recombines TRBV25-1 with TRBJ2-7, with D perhaps TRBD2 (5 bases). The CDR3 runs to 13 residues. Trimming stripped 4 bases from V and 2 bases from J, with 9 bases between. The V gene's germline CDR1 is MGHDK and CDR2 SYGVNS. CDR3 sequence: CASSVTGTYEQYF. CDR3 bases: TGTGCCAGCAGTGTAACCGGGACCTACGAGCAGTACTTC.

CDR3 protein: CASSPQLAGQETQYF. In DNA, the CDR3 is TGTGCCAGCAGCCCTCAACTAGCGGGACAAGAGACCCAGTACTTC. This chain joins TRBV5-4 and TRBJ2-5; TRBD2 agrees at 10 bases. CDR3 length equals 15 residues. Germline CDR1 reads SGHNT; CDR2 reads YYREEE (reference sequence). The V gene end was trimmed by 4 bases and the J gene end by 2 bases; junction bases not matched to a gene: 5.

V is TRBV29-1 and J is TRBJ1-1; the D is unclear. The CDR3 contains 12 residues. V was cut by 4 bases and J by 7 bases, with 13 bases left in between. Per germline, CDR1 SQVTM and CDR2 ANQGSEA. DNA of the CDR3: TGCAGCGTTGCCACCCCAGGAGGTGAAGCTTTCTTT. Translated: CSVATPGGEAFF.

This clone was seen only a few times. The chain carries TRBV3-1 (or the pseudogene TRBV3-2) and TRBJ2-1, with D possibly TRBD2 on 5 matching bases. V was trimmed by 1 base and J by 2 bases, leaving 6 bases between them. CDR3 length: 14 amino acids. Germline V gives CDR1 LGHDT, CDR2 YNNKEL (reference sequence). CDR3 loop: CASSQVEAYNEQFF. In nucleotides, the CDR3 is TGTGCCAGCAGCCAAGTGGAGGCCTACAATGAGCAGTTCTTC.

V is TRBV6-5 and J is TRBJ1-1; TRBD1 might be the D (5 bases). Germline-derived CDR1 and CDR2 are MNHEY and SVGAGI. Trimming shortened V by 0 bases and J by 5 bases, and 10 bases separated the two germline ends. The CDR3 sequence is 14 residues long. The CDR3, as DNA: TGTGCCAGCAGTTACTCCCAGGGCCAGACTGAAGCTTTCTTT. Amino acid sequence: CASSYSQGQTEAFF.

The chain is built from TRBV5-4 and TRBJ2-1; D gene unclear. The germline V and J ends were trimmed by 4 bases and 5 bases, with 7 bases remaining between them. Germline CDR1 and CDR2: SGHNT and YYREEE (reference sequence). The CDR3 loop spans 12 amino acids. The CDR3 region is CASSIVDNEQFF. The CDR3 DNA is TGTGCCAGCAGCATCGTAGACAATGAGCAGTTCTTC.

This clone was recorded many times. The genes are TRBV19 and TRBJ1-5, with D uncertain. V was cut by 1 base and J by 4 bases, with 8 bases left in between. CDR1 is LNHDA and CDR2 is SQIVND in the germline V gene (reference sequence). The CDR3 is 14 amino acids. The CDR3 loop reads CASSIGSINQPQHF. The CDR3 nucleotides are TGTGCCAGTAGTATAGGGAGTATTAATCAGCCCCAGCATTTT.

This chain links TRBV28 with TRBJ2-7; tentatively, D is TRBD1 (5 bases). Trimming took off 6 bases at V and 4 bases at J, with 19 bases between the two ends. The CDR3 extends over 15 amino acids. Germline loops: CDR1 MDHEN, CDR2 SYDVKM. In nucleotides, the CDR3 is TGTGCCAGCAGCAACCGGGCGTTAGGGGTTTACGAGCAGTACTTC. It codes for CASSNRALGVYEQYF.

The rearrangement uses TRBV14 and TRBJ2-3; 10 bases are a match to TRBD1. Trimming cost V 6 bases and J 3 bases; bases outside gene matches: 6. Germline assignment: CDR1 SGHDN and CDR2 FVKESK. This CDR3 contains 15 residues. The CDR3 bases are TGTGCCAGCAGTCCCCGGGACAGGGGTACAGATACGCAGTATTTT. Translating it yields CASSPRDRGTDTQYF.

The chain employs TRBV3-1 (or the pseudogene TRBV3-2) and TRBJ1-2; D not resolved. The germline gives CDR1 LGHDT, CDR2 YNNKEL (reference sequence). V was shortened by 4 bases and J by 4 bases, with 16 bases between the two germline ends. The CDR3 covers 15 residues. The CDR3 nucleotides are TGTGCCAGCAGCCCGGTTCTCCCCAGGCCCTATGGCTACACCTTC. It yields the protein CASSPVLPRPYGYTF.

The chain has TRBV19 and TRBJ2-7, with TRBD1 identical over 7 bases. Trimming removed 4 bases from V and 2 bases from J; junction bases left unmatched: 8. CDR3 length equals 15 residues. Germline values: CDR1 LNHDA, CDR2 SQIVND (reference sequence). The chain's CDR3 is CASSTRDSLTYEQYF. CDR3 nucleotides: TGTGCCAGTAGTACCCGGGACAGCCTTACCTACGAGCAGTACTTC.

This chain connects TRBV6-2 or TRBV6-3 to TRBJ2-7, with no clear D. CDR1 and CDR2 from the germline V gene are MNHEY and SVGEGT. The CDR3 loop spans 11 amino acids. The V gene lost 6 bases and the J gene lost 9 bases, with 12 bases spanning the gap. CDR3 DNA: TGTGCCAGCAGCGACCTAGATTGGCAGTACTTC. It is translated as CASSDLDWQYF.

The chain combines TRBV3-1 (or the pseudogene TRBV3-2) with TRBJ2-2, with a weak D call TRBD1 (6 bases). CDR1 is LGHDT and CDR2 is YNNKEL in the germline V gene (reference sequence). The CDR3 is 15 amino acids. V was trimmed by 4 bases and J by 7 bases, leaving 16 bases between them. CDR3 sequence: CASSPRSGDGGELFF. Here the CDR3 DNA reads TGTGCCAGCAGCCCAAGATCAGGGGACGGCGGGGAGCTGTTTTTT.

The rearrangement joins TRBV10-2 to TRBJ1-1, with D possibly being TRBD1 (6 bases). The CDR3 extends over 14 amino acids. With 7 bases removed from V and 1 base from J, the gap between germline ends came to 13 bases. Germline V gives CDR1 WSHSY, CDR2 SAAADI. The CDR3 protein is CASTSGQPNTEAFF. CDR3 nucleotides: TGCGCCAGCACCTCAGGACAGCCGAACACTGAAGCTTTCTTT.

The chain employs TRBV6-5 and TRBJ1-6; no firm D call. V lost 0 bases to trimming and J lost 6 bases, with 6 bases between them. CDR3 length: 14 residues. Germline-derived CDR1 and CDR2 are MNHEY and SVGAGI. The CDR3 coding sequence is TGTGCCAGCAGTTACTCTGAGGGTAATTCACCCCTCCACTTT. Amino acid sequence: CASSYSEGNSPLHF.

The chain has TRBV5-1 and TRBJ2-3, with 9 bases aligning to TRBD1. CDR1 and CDR2 (germline): SGHRS, YFSETQ. The V gene end was trimmed by 4 bases and the J gene end by 0 bases; junction bases not matched to a gene: 6. The CDR3 covers 16 residues. The CDR3 sequence: CASSGGQGPSTDTQYF. CDR3 in DNA: TGCGCCAGCAGCGGGGGACAGGGCCCGAGCACAGATACGCAGTATTTT.

The CDR3 loop is CASSLGQGRDEQYF. CDR3 DNA: TGTGCCAGCAGCCTTGGACAGGGGAGGGACGAGCAGTACTTC. V is TRBV7-2 and J is TRBJ2-7; TRBD1 agrees at 9 bases. The CDR3 contains 14 residues. Germline V lookup: CDR1 SGHTA, CDR2 FQGNSA. J lost 5 bases, V lost 5 bases, and 7 bases had no gene match. Using reference TRBV7-2 and TRBJ2-7 for the parts outside the CDR3, the full variable domain is GAGVSQSPSNKVTEKGKDVELRCDPISGHTALYWYRQSLGQGLEFLIYFQGNSAPDKSGLPSDRFSAERTGGSVSTLTIQRTQQEDSAVYLCASSLGQGRDEQYFGPGTRLTVT.

V gene TRBV5-5 combines with J gene TRBJ2-7; 8 bases fit TRBD2. The CDR3 consists of 17 residues. Germline values: CDR1 SGHKS, CDR2 YYEKEE (reference sequence). Unmatched junction bases numbered 12, after V lost 4 bases and J lost 0 bases. CDR3 in amino acids: CASSPGGGRGHSYEQYF. The CDR3 bases are TGTGCCAGCAGCCCGGGGGGGGGCAGGGGACACTCCTACGAGCAGTACTTC.

This chain joins TRBV5-4 and TRBJ1-1, with D possibly TRBD1 on 5 matching bases. The CDR3 extends over 13 amino acids. Trimming removed 5 bases at V and 6 bases at J, with 14 bases between. Germline values: CDR1 SGHNT, CDR2 YYREEE (reference sequence). The DNA of the CDR3 is TGTGCCAGCAGACGGGACTCGAAGGCTGAAGCTTTCTTT. It translates to CASRRDSKAEAFF.

This clone turned up a few times. CDR3 DNA: TGCGCCAGCAGTGTACAGGGGGCCTCTGGAAACACCATATATTTT. This sequence encodes CASSVQGASGNTIYF. The chain links TRBV10-2 to TRBJ1-3; 9 positions match TRBD1. The CDR3 extends over 15 amino acids. The germline V gene has CDR1 WSHSY and CDR2 SAAADI. The J segment lost 0 bases and the V segment lost 4 bases, leaving 1 base of the junction unmatched.

The sample holds a few counts of this clone. The chain recombines TRBV9 with TRBJ2-5; 9 bases are a match to TRBD1. Unmatched junction bases numbered 10, after V lost 2 bases and J lost 2 bases. The length of the CDR3 is 17 residues. Germline V gene data show CDR1 as SGDLS and CDR2 as YYNGEE. CDR3 region: CASSVDMFGQGQETQYF. The CDR3 DNA reads TGTGCCAGCAGCGTCGACATGTTCGGACAGGGGCAAGAGACCCAGTACTTC. Variable domain in full (rest from reference TRBV9 and TRBJ2-5): DSGVTQTPKHLITATGQRVTLRCSPRSGDLSVYWYQQSLDQGLQFLIQYYNGEERAKGNILERFSAQQFPDLHSELNLSSLELGDSALYFCASSVDMFGQGQETQYFGPGTRLLVL.

This sequence joins TRBV18 and TRBJ2-2; 10 bases line up with TRBD1. The CDR3 loop spans 19 amino acids. With 5 bases clipped from V and 4 bases from J, the junction kept 16 bases outside the gene matches. CDR1 and CDR2 (germline): KGHSH, LQKENI. In DNA form, the CDR3 reads TGTGCCAGCTCATCTACCGGGACAGGGGTCGCGGGATCCACCGGGGAGCTGTTTTTT. Translating gives CASSSTGTGVAGSTGELFF.

This chain connects TRBV28 to TRBJ2-7; TRBD1 matches 8 bases. V shed 5 bases and J 6 bases; nucleotides not matched to a gene: 15. This CDR3 has 16 amino acids. The germline V gene encodes CDR1 MDHEN and CDR2 SYDVKM. CDR3 in amino acids: CASSPPVGTGLGEQYF. The DNA for the CDR3 is TGTGCCAGCAGTCCGCCGGTCGGGACAGGTCTGGGCGAGCAGTACTTC. The full variable domain, its missing parts supplied by reference TRBV28 and TRBJ2-7, is DVKVTQSSRYLVKRTGEKVFLECVQDMDHENMFWYRQDPGLGLRLIYFSYDVKMKEKGDIPEGYSVSREKKERFSLILESASTNQTSMYLCASSPPVGTGLGEQYFGPGTRLTVT.

CDR3 sequence reads: CASTPFYLGLHNEQFF. The CDR3 DNA reads TGTGCCAGCACCCCCTTTTACCTGGGACTTCACAATGAGCAGTTCTTC. J is TRBJ2-1 and V is TRBV27; D may be TRBD2 (6 bases). The CDR3 has 16 amino acids. V was clipped by 7 bases and J by 5 bases, with 21 bases between them. The germline gives CDR1 MNHEY, CDR2 SMNVEV (reference sequence).

The chain has TRBV28 and TRBJ2-7, with D possibly TRBD2 on 5 matching bases. Germline V lookup: CDR1 MDHEN, CDR2 SYDVKM. V was clipped by 7 bases and J by 4 bases, with 17 bases between them. This CDR3 is built from 14 residues. CDR3 protein: CASTQPEVAYEQYF. In DNA, the CDR3 is TGTGCCAGCACCCAACCCGAAGTAGCGTACGAGCAGTACTTC.

Comments on this clone: The junction and the germline gene differ at one end; a read error may be behind it. The V and J genes are TRBV15 and TRBJ2-7, with D possibly matching TRBD1 (5 bases). Germline V gene data show CDR1 as LNHNV and CDR2 as YYDKDF (reference sequence). The CDR3 totals 13 residues. The CDR3 is CATSRDTGGALGF. The CDR3 nucleotides are TGTGCCACCAGCAGAGATACCGGTGGGGCTCTCGGCTTC.

The rearrangement joins TRBV9 to TRBJ2-2, with a weak D call TRBD1 (5 bases). Germline V gene lookup returns CDR1 SGDLS and CDR2 YYNGEE. V lost 6 bases and J 0 bases, leaving 12 bases between the germline ends. This CDR3 spans 15 amino acids. The CDR3 bases are TGTGCCAGCACTCTAGGGGCGGCGAACACCGGGGAGCTGTTTTTT. This codes for CASTLGAANTGELFF.

The chain joins TRBV20-1 to TRBJ2-7, with D perhaps matching TRBD1 (6 bases). Germline values: CDR1 DFQATT, CDR2 SNEGSKA (reference sequence). CDR3 length equals 14 residues. The V end was cut by 3 bases, the J end by 2 bases, with 14 bases between. DNA of the CDR3: TGCAGTGCTAGTTTGGGACAAGGAACCTACGAGCAGTACTTC. Protein sequence: CSASLGQGTYEQYF.

The rearrangement uses TRBV3-1 (or the pseudogene TRBV3-2) and TRBJ2-2, with D perhaps matching TRBD2 (5 bases). There are 14 residues in the CDR3. The V gene lost 5 bases and the J gene lost 3 bases, with 10 bases spanning the gap. CDR1 LGHDT and CDR2 YNNKEL come from the germline V gene (reference sequence). The CDR3 nucleotides read TGTGCCAGCAGCTTCGGGAAGGACACCGGGGAGCTGTTTTTT. Amino acids: CASSFGKDTGELFF.

The CDR3 spells CASSVSSGAQYF. The CDR3 DNA is TGTGCCAGCAGCGTATCCTCCGGGGCCCAGTACTTC. This chain joins TRBV11-2 and TRBJ2-5, with D perhaps TRBD2 (5 bases). Trimming left V 5 bases short and J 9 bases short, with 13 bases between. Germline CDR1 reads SGHAT; CDR2 reads FQNNGV. This CDR3 has 12 amino acids.